This T cell receptor beta chain was obtained from a study of shared clonotypes between healthy human individuals. Study-wide points: Naive subsets, compared against memory subsets, generally had larger estimated richness values.

V lost 5 bases and J lost 0, with 11 bases in between. In germline, CDR1 is MNHEY, CDR2 SVGAGI. The CDR3 consists of 15 residues. The table came from immunoSEQ multiplex PCR; TCRdb's copy has only in-frame clones and leaves some out. The table has around 700,000 clones, around 72% seen once. About this clone itself: Its antigen is unidentified.

Sequencing input: memory CD4+ T cells sorted from blood. The subset is: CD45RA-negative fraction. The rearrangement uses TRBV6-5 and TRBJ2-1, with a weak D call TRBD1 (6 bases). This clonotype was obtained from a woman younger than 45 in good health. The CDR3 sequence: CASSVQGGSYNEQFF. The CDR3 bases are TGTGCCAGCAGTGTACAGGGCGGCTCCTACAATGAGCAGTTCTTC.